This entry concerns a single T cell receptor beta chain. Its target is not known. An end of the junction does not agree with germline; a read error may underlie this. Germline CDR1 MNHEY, CDR2 SVGAGI. The CDR3 spans 13 residues. TCRdb keeps only in-frame clones here, not all; method: immunoSEQ multiplex PCR. The sample carries under 100,000 clones, nearly 90% recorded once. The data were taken from a study of OX40 agonist ivuxolimab in advanced cancers. Looking at the study overall: The mean age was roughly 60 years, ranging from roughly 23 to 90, with over 70% of participants male. Partial responses were achieved by three patients, one with hepatocellular carcinoma and two with cutaneous melanoma. General study findings and limits: More expanded clones were found, on average, in CD8+ than in CD4+ T cells. At 0.1 to 3.0 mg/kg, CD4+ and CD8+ blood T cells expanded clonally by week 6.

This specimen consisted of CD4+ or CD8+ T cells sorted from blood, obtained in a trial of the OX40 agonist ivuxolimab. The receptor comes from an adult with an advanced solid tumor such as melanoma, head and neck, liver or kidney cancer. The chain is built from TRBV6-5 and TRBJ2-1; D may be TRBD1 or TRBD2 (5 bases each). The CDR3 nucleotides read TGTGCCAGCAGTCCCCGGGGCTACGATGAGCAGTTCTTC. It encodes CASSPRGYDEQFF.